This T cell receptor beta chain was retrieved from a study of shared clonotypes between healthy human individuals. Study details: Donors were a couple of women and a few men aged 18 to 49.

CD8 cells classed as naive were CD45RO-negative and positively selected for CCR7, excluding terminally differentiated effector memory CD45RA+ cells. Donors, without exception, were Caucasian adults residing in Nashville, Tennessee. Profiling relied on immunoSEQ multiplex PCR, and the TCRdb table lists in-frame clones only, not all of them. Here the sample spans about 2 million clones, over 85% being singletons. The receptor was derived from a man between 18 and 29 years old in good health. Sequencing input: naive CD8+ T cells sorted from blood.

The CDR3 spells CASELAGDHQETQYF. CDR3 DNA sequence: TGTGCCAGTGAATTGGCGGGGGACCACCAAGAGACCCAGTACTTC. This rearrangement joins TRBV7-8 to TRBJ2-5, with TRBD2 identical over 7 bases. The trim removed 9 bases at V and 0 bases at J, leaving 10 bases unmatched. The CDR3 has 15 amino acids. Germline loops: CDR1 SGHVS, CDR2 FQNEAQ.